This is a list of T cell receptor beta chains from one sample in a study of T cells in narcolepsy. Some clones are missing from TCRdb's copy, which holds only in-frame ones; the method was immunoSEQ multiplex PCR. The repertoire holds approximately 35,000 clones, with approximately 90% as singletons. Sequenced: CD45RA- memory CD4+ T cells from PBMCs. Receptors originate from a human donor with narcolepsy. Both conserved end residues are part of each CDR3. The D gene is left open where the match is weak. Expanded clones are given a class, and other clones once, few, many or no size at all.

j_call	d_call	v_call	clone_size	cdr3_length	cdr3_aa	cdr3_nt
TRBJ2-1	TRBD1	TRBV7-6	.	15	CASSAGQGGYNEQFF	TGTGCCAGCAGCGCGGGACAGGGAGGCTACAATGAGCAGTTCTTC
TRBJ2-2	.	TRBV5-5	once	15	CASSLTGSNTGELFF	TGTGCCAGCAGCTTGACAGGCTCGAACACCGGGGAGCTGTTTTTT
TRBJ1-6	TRBD1	TRBV30	.	15	CAWGNLGQGNSPLHF	TGTGCCTGGGGTAACCTTGGACAGGGTAATTCACCCCTCCACTTT
TRBJ2-2	TRBD2	TRBV5-8	.	15	CASRAGLVNTGELFF	TGTGCCAGCAGGGCGGGACTAGTGAACACCGGGGAGCTGTTTTTT
TRBJ1-3	.	TRBV19	.	16	CASSIGAGVRGNTIYF	TGTGCCAGTAGTATAGGGGCAGGGGTGCGTGGAAACACCATATATTTT
TRBJ2-7	TRBD2	TRBV28	once	13	CASNREGNYEQYF	TGTGCCAGCAATCGGGAGGGAAACTACGAGCAGTACTTC
TRBJ2-7	.	TRBV6-4	.	13	CASSDSREYEQYF	TGTGCCAGCAGTGACTCACGGGAGTACGAGCAGTACTTC
TRBJ1-4	.	TRBV2	.	16	CASSEDRQPLSPGLFF	TGTGCCAGCAGTGAAGATCGACAGCCTCTTTCCCCGGGGCTGTTTTTT
TRBJ1-5	.	TRBV7-2	.	14	CASEGAGGNQPQHF	TGTGCCAGCGAAGGGGCGGGAGGCAATCAGCCCCAGCATTTT
TRBJ2-2	.	TRBV19	once	15	CASSIFGGPSGELFF	TGTGCCAGTAGTATTTTTGGGGGGCCGTCCGGGGAGCTGTTTTTT
TRBJ2-3	.	TRBV7-2	.	19	CASSLIPGRRGGLGDTQYF	TGTGCCAGCAGCTTGATCCCGGGCCGGCGGGGTGGGTTAGGAGATACGCAGTATTTT
TRBJ1-1	.	TRBV11-1	.	15	CASSRGGLIVSEAFF	TGTGCCAGCAGCAGAGGGGGACTGATAGTATCTGAAGCTTTCTTT
TRBJ1-1	TRBD1	TRBV5-1	.	15	CASSTGGKMNTEAFF	TGCGCCAGCAGTACAGGGGGCAAGATGAACACTGAAGCTTTCTTT
TRBJ2-1	TRBD1	TRBV6-5	.	14	CASGLGQGRDEQFF	TGTGCCAGCGGCCTGGGACAGGGGAGGGATGAGCAGTTCTTC
TRBJ2-7	.	TRBV5-4	.	15	CASSFRGGPTYEQYF	TGTGCCAGCAGCTTTAGGGGGGGTCCCACCTACGAGCAGTACTTC
TRBJ2-7	.	TRBV5-1	.	15	CASSPGPSVSYEQYF	TGCGCCAGCAGCCCGGGACCCTCGGTTTCCTACGAGCAGTACTTC
TRBJ1-2	.	TRBV21-1	.	17	CASSKRVRGPSDYGYTF	TGTGCCAGCAGCAAAAGGGTGAGGGGACCTTCTGACTATGGCTACACCTTC
TRBJ2-7	TRBD1	TRBV7-9	.	17	CASSPLGGTGANYEQYF	TGTGCCAGCAGCCCCCTGGGTGGGACAGGGGCCAACTACGAGCAGTACTTC
TRBJ2-5	TRBD2	TRBV7-2	.	16	CASSRRGGETQETQYF	TGTGCCAGCAGCCGCCGGGGAGGGGAAACACAAGAGACCCAGTACTTC
TRBJ2-3	TRBD1	TRBV28	.	18	CASSSGSPTGRSTDTQYF	TGTGCCAGCAGTTCGGGTTCGCCGACAGGGCGTAGCACAGATACGCAGTATTTT
TRBJ2-5	TRBD1	TRBV2	.	10	CASGDRLSYF	TGTGCCAGCGGGGACAGACTATCGTACTTC
TRBJ2-7	.	TRBV5-8	.	13	CASSLWGNYEQYF	TGTGCCAGCAGCTTATGGGGGAACTACGAGCAGTACTTC
TRBJ2-1	.	TRBV27	.	13	CASSPDSHNEQFF	TGTGCCAGCAGTCCCGACTCTCACAATGAGCAGTTCTTC
TRBJ2-5	.	TRBV7-2	.	12	CASSHDRETQYF	TGTGCCAGCAGCCATGACCGGGAGACCCAGTACTTC
TRBJ2-5	TRBD2	TRBV19	.	15	CASSIGRGLQETQYF	TGTGCCAGTAGTATAGGAAGGGGACTACAAGAGACCCAGTACTTC
TRBJ2-7	TRBD2	TRBV4-1	.	16	CASSRDTSGGIYEQYF	TGCGCCAGCAGCCGAGATACTAGCGGGGGAATCTACGAGCAGTACTTC
TRBJ2-7	.	TRBV19	few	15	CASGPGGGGPYEQYF	TGTGCCAGTGGCCCGGGGGGCGGGGGCCCCTACGAGCAGTACTTC
TRBJ2-3	TRBD1	TRBV11-2	.	14	CASSSNRGPDTQYF	TGTGCCAGCAGCTCAAACAGGGGGCCAGATACGCAGTATTTT
TRBJ1-2	.	TRBV6-1	.	16	CASSDPWGGFDYGYTF	TGTGCCAGCAGTGATCCATGGGGGGGGTTTGACTATGGCTACACCTTC
TRBJ1-6	TRBD1	TRBV6-5	.	14	CASTHRGRGSPLHF	TGTGCCAGCACCCACAGGGGGCGCGGTTCACCCCTCCACTTT
TRBJ2-5	.	TRBV4-1	.	15	CASSPTGRYQETQYF	TGCGCCAGCAGCCCTACGGGGAGGTACCAAGAGACCCAGTACTTC
TRBJ2-1	TRBD2	TRBV18	.	16	CASSLFLAGSYNEQFF	TGTGCCAGCTCACTGTTTCTAGCGGGTTCCTACAATGAGCAGTTCTTC
TRBJ2-3	TRBD2	TRBV29-1	.	17	CSVLAGIPPLNTDTQYF	TGCAGCGTCCTAGCGGGAATCCCCCCTTTGAACACAGATACGCAGTATTTT
TRBJ2-7	.	TRBV5-1	once	15	CASSYLGGSSYEQYF	TGCGCCAGCAGCTACCTAGGAGGGAGCTCCTACGAGCAGTACTTC
TRBJ1-5	.	TRBV19	.	14	CASSIGPPNQPQHF	TGTGCCAGTAGTATAGGACCTCCCAATCAGCCCCAGCATTTT
TRBJ2-2	TRBD1	TRBV7-6	.	16	CASSWRTGANTGELFF	TGTGCCAGCAGCTGGCGGACAGGAGCGAACACCGGGGAGCTGTTTTTT
TRBJ1-2	.	TRBV4-3	.	14	CASSQDLFNYGYTF	TGCGCCAGCAGCCAAGATCTCTTTAACTATGGCTACACCTTC